A single sample gave rise to the 24 T cell receptor beta chains below, sequenced in a study of spatial heterogeneity in lung cancer. TCRdb re-called the 5' RACE reads with MiXCR, one entry per CDR3 protein. The sample consists of about 6,900 distinct CDR3 sequences, roughly 3.7% of them appearing once. As to time point: sample taken at primary tumor resection. Frozen PBMC, nontumor lung or tumor provided whole RNA, which was sequenced unsorted. Sample: normal lung tissue next to the tumor, taken at surgery. The receptors derive from a female donor with early-stage non-small cell lung cancer.

By frequency in the sample, this clonotype is medium-sized. Since it is a stray read in a library aimed at alpha chains, this beta chain has a size that is not meaningful. The gene calls are TRBV2 and TRBJ2-7; D unresolved. The CDR3 extends over 12 amino acids. CDR1 is SNHLY and CDR2 is FYNNEI in the germline V gene. Trimming took off 2 bases at V and 4 bases at J, with 6 bases between the two ends. CDR3 protein: CASSEHGYEQYF. CDR3 DNA: TGTGCCAGCAGTGAACACGGTTACGAGCAGTACTTC.

Many counts were recorded for this clonotype. Because the library targeted alpha chains, this beta chain is an off-target read whose size means little. V is TRBV5-6 and J is TRBJ2-7, with D possibly TRBD1 on 6 matching bases. Deletions cut 4 bases from V and 0 bases from J, with 11 bases between. This CDR3 is 14 amino acids long. Germline CDR1 SGHDT, CDR2 YYEEEE. The CDR3 protein is CASSETGYSYEQYF. CDR3 nucleotides: TGTGCCAGCAGCGAGACAGGCTACTCCTACGAGCAGTACTTC.

This clonotype was recorded at least ten times. In a library made to pick up alpha chains, this beta chain is a stray read with a size that means little. The rearrangement joins TRBV28 to TRBJ1-2; a possible D gene is TRBD1 (6 bases). The CDR3 totals 13 residues. The V end lost 2 bases, the J end lost 4 bases, and 8 bases lay between the germline ends. In germline, CDR1 is MDHEN, CDR2 SYDVKM. Here the CDR3 DNA reads TGTGCCAGCAGTTTAACAGGGTCCTATGGCTACACCTTC. Translated: CASSLTGSYGYTF.

This clonotype appeared many times. One end of the junction is discordant with germline, which a read error may explain. A library prepared for alpha chains yielded this beta chain as an off-target read; its size is of little meaning. The chain couples TRBV7-7 to TRBJ1-1; the D is unclear. The CDR3 extends over 13 amino acids. The germline gives CDR1 SSHAT, CDR2 FNYEAQ (reference sequence). The CDR3 loop is CASSLDSNTEAFF. The CDR3 DNA is TGTGCTAGCAGCTTAGATTCGAACACTGAAGCTTTCTTT.

This clonotype was detected many times. This beta chain turned up in a library designed for alpha chains; as an off-target read, its abundance says little. The chain couples TRBV29-1 to TRBJ1-1; D remains unclear. Germline CDR1 SQVTM, CDR2 ANQGSEA. With 4 bases removed from V and 7 bases from J, the gap between germline ends came to 13 bases. This CDR3 region has 12 residues. This CDR3 reads CSVVKGTIEAFF. CDR3 in DNA: TGCAGCGTTGTAAAGGGTACGATTGAAGCTTTCTTT.

This clonotype is medium-sized (0.01 to 0.1%) within its sample. The library was built for alpha chains, so this beta chain is an off-target read and its size means little. The V gene is TRBV27, the J gene TRBJ1-1; D may be TRBD1 (6 bases). The CDR3 spans 15 residues. The V end lost 5 bases, the J end lost 4 bases, and 17 bases lay between the germline ends. Germline V gene data show CDR1 as MNHEY and CDR2 as SMNVEV (reference sequence). CDR3 protein: CASSLNSRGITEAFF. CDR3 sequence (DNA): TGTGCCAGCAGTCTCAACTCCAGGGGTATCACTGAAGCTTTCTTT.

This clonotype was observed many times. This beta chain came through as a stray read in a library set up for alpha chains, and its size says little. The chain has TRBV12-3 or TRBV12-4 and TRBJ2-7; 7 bases map to TRBD1. The CDR3 covers 15 residues. The V gene end was trimmed by 1 base and the J gene end by 4 bases; junction bases not matched to a gene: 7. This chain's CDR3 is CASSLGSGGRYEQYF. CDR3 nucleotides: TGTGCCAGCAGTTTAGGGTCAGGGGGTAGATACGAGCAGTACTTC.

This clonotype was observed many times. A library prepared for alpha chains yielded this beta chain as an off-target read; its size is of little meaning. The rearrangement joins TRBV28 to TRBJ2-7, with D uncertain. This CDR3 has 11 amino acids. Germline V CDR1 and CDR2: MDHEN, SYDVKM. Trimming shortened V by 3 bases and J by 5 bases, and 5 bases separated the two germline ends. The DNA for the CDR3 is TGTGCCAGCAGTTTGGTGGACGAGCAGTACTTC. It encodes CASSLVDEQYF.

This clonotype is judged medium-sized (0.01 to 0.1%). Since it is a stray read in a library aimed at alpha chains, this beta chain has a size that is not meaningful. The chain links TRBV28 to TRBJ2-7; 7 bases are shared with TRBD1. This CDR3 has 16 residues. V shed 5 bases and J 3 bases; nucleotides not matched to a gene: 13. Germline V CDR1 and CDR2: MDHEN, SYDVKM. The CDR3 sequence is CASSPLLRAGGYEQYF. The CDR3 coding sequence is TGTGCCAGCAGTCCCCTCTTAAGGGCAGGGGGCTACGAGCAGTACTTC.

This clonotype is labeled as medium-sized. This beta chain slipped into a library made for alpha chains as a stray read, so its size is not meaningful. The chain employs TRBV7-6 and TRBJ1-1; 8 nucleotides align to TRBD1. There are 15 residues in the CDR3. V gave up 3 bases and J gave up 4 bases; unmatched junction bases: 7. The germline V gene has CDR1 SGHVS and CDR2 FNYEAQ. Here the CDR3 reads CASSFGQGPGTEAFF. In DNA, the CDR3 is TGTGCCAGCAGCTTCGGACAGGGCCCAGGCACTGAAGCTTTCTTT.

This clonotype was found many times. As an off-target read in a library built for alpha chains, this beta chain has a frequency of little significance. The rearrangement uses TRBV11-3 and TRBJ1-1, with D possibly TRBD1 on 6 matching bases. Germline CDR1 reads SGHNT; CDR2 reads YENEEA. This CDR3 contains 12 residues. V lost 3 bases, J lost 11 bases, and 13 bases lay in between. The CDR3 nucleotides are TGTGCCAGCAGCTTTCAAGGGGGGATGGCTTTCTTT. It yields the protein CASSFQGGMAFF.

This clonotype came up many times. A library made for alpha chains picked up this beta chain off target, so its size means little. V and J are TRBV6-5 and TRBJ2-2, with TRBD1 as a possible D gene (5 bases). Germline V CDR1 and CDR2: MNHEY, SVGAGI. The CDR3 is 15 amino acids. V gave up 8 bases and J gave up 2 bases, with 15 bases separating them. This chain's CDR3 is CASGLDRFNTGELFF. The CDR3, as DNA: TGTGCCAGCGGCCTAGACAGATTCAACACCGGGGAGCTGTTTTTT.

About this clonotype itself: Found in a library prepared for alpha chains, this beta chain is an off-target read, and its abundance has little meaning. The rearrangement uses TRBV5-1 and TRBJ2-3, with unresolved D. CDR3 length: 14 amino acids. V shed 0 bases and J shed 5 bases, with 10 bases lying between them. Per the germline V gene, CDR1 is SGHRS and CDR2 is YFSETQ. CDR3 DNA sequence: TGCGCCAGCAGCTTGGGACAAAACAGAGATACGCAGTATTTT. Translating gives CASSLGQNRDTQYF.

This clonotype was observed many times. This beta chain appears as a stray read in a library generated for alpha chains; its size is not informative. The V gene is TRBV4-2, the J gene TRBJ2-1; 9 bases line up with TRBD2. With V trimmed by 4 bases and J by 7 bases, 8 bases remained unmatched. Germline CDR1 reads LGHNA; CDR2 reads YNFKEQ. The CDR3 spans 15 residues. The CDR3 spells CASSRAEAGGNEQFF. The CDR3 region has the DNA TGTGCCAGCAGCCGAGCCGAAGCGGGGGGAAATGAGCAGTTCTTC.

This clonotype was observed many times. This beta chain is an unintended read in a library built for alpha chains; its size means little. CDR3: CASSLTDTGEQFF. Here the CDR3 DNA reads TGTGCCAGCAGCCTGACAGATACCGGTGAGCAGTTCTTC. V usage is TRBV11-2 and J usage is TRBJ2-1; D may be TRBD1 (5 bases). This CDR3 is 13 amino acids long. V was shortened by 5 bases and J by 9 bases, with 14 bases between the two germline ends. Germline CDR1 reads SGHAT; CDR2 reads FQNNGV.

Ten or more counts support this clonotype. This beta chain is off target for a library built for alpha chains, so its abundance means little. The chain has TRBV28 and TRBJ2-7; D remains ambiguous. Between the trimmed V and J ends, which lost 2 bases and 4 bases, there was a span of 12 bases. There are 14 residues in the CDR3. The V gene's germline CDR1 is MDHEN and CDR2 SYDVKM. Written as DNA, the CDR3 is TGTGCCAGCAGTTTAAGGCTGTTGGATTACGAGCAGTACTTC. Translating gives CASSLRLLDYEQYF. The whole variable domain, filled in from reference TRBV28 and TRBJ2-7, reads DVKVTQSSRYLVKRTGEKVFLECVQDMDHENMFWYRQDPGLGLRLIYFSYDVKMKEKGDIPEGYSVSREKKERFSLILESASTNQTSMYLCASSLRLLDYEQYFGPGTRLTVT.

This clonotype has a count of ten or more. This beta chain is an unintended read in a library built for alpha chains; its size means little. This chain joins TRBV5-1 and TRBJ2-7, with D tentatively TRBD2 (6 bases). The length of the CDR3 is 15 residues. Trimming cost V 0 bases and J 5 bases, with 15 bases left between them. From germline, CDR1 is SGHRS and CDR2 YFSETQ. CDR3 sequence (DNA): TGCGCCAGCAGCTTGGCCCCCGGGGGTTCAGACGAGCAGTACTTC. Amino acid sequence: CASSLAPGGSDEQYF.

This clonotype was recorded at least ten times. This beta chain slipped into a library made for alpha chains as a stray read, so its size is not meaningful. The chain joins TRBV5-1 to TRBJ2-7, with D tentatively TRBD1 (5 bases). The V end lost 0 bases, the J end lost 6 bases, and 10 bases lay between the germline ends. CDR1 and CDR2 (germline): SGHRS, YFSETQ. The length of the CDR3 is 13 residues. Written as DNA, the CDR3 is TGCGCCAGCAGCTTGGTTGGGGCGTGCGAGCAGTACTTC. Translating gives CASSLVGACEQYF.

This clonotype was picked up many times. Little can be read into the size of this beta chain, an off-target read in a library designed for alpha chains. The CDR3: CASREREQGNEKLFF. CDR3 nucleotide sequence: TGTGCCAGCAGGGAGCGGGAACAGGGGAATGAAAAACTGTTTTTT. This chain connects TRBV2 to TRBJ1-4; 7 nucleotides agree with TRBD1. In germline, CDR1 is SNHLY, CDR2 FYNNEI. V lost 6 bases and J lost 5; bases outside the gene matches: 9. The CDR3 is made up of 15 amino acids.

Ten or more counts support this clonotype. This beta chain is a stray read from a library made for alpha chains; its abundance is not meaningful. The V gene is TRBV7-2, the J gene TRBJ2-7, with 7 bases aligning to TRBD2. V trimming: 5 bases; J trimming: 6 bases; junction bases outside the gene matches: 7. CDR3 length: 13 amino acids. Germline V gives CDR1 SGHTA, CDR2 FQGNSA. The DNA for the CDR3 is TGTGCCAGCAGCCTTGCGGGCGGGGGCGAGCAGTACTTC. It specifies CASSLAGGGEQYF.

This clonotype was detected only a few times. This beta chain is an unintended read in a library built for alpha chains; its size means little. The chain uses TRBV12-3 or TRBV12-4 and TRBJ1-4; D not certain. The germline V and J ends were trimmed by 1 base and 4 bases, with 7 bases remaining between them. The CDR3 consists of 14 residues. For the CDR3, the DNA is TGTGCCAGCAGTTTAGGTCAATATAATGAAAAACTGTTTTTT. Translation: CASSLGQYNEKLFF.

This clonotype was counted at least ten times. This beta chain slipped into a library made for alpha chains as a stray read, so its size is not meaningful. V usage is TRBV5-1 and J usage is TRBJ2-7; perhaps D is TRBD1 or TRBD2 (6 bases each). Trimming cost V 5 bases and J 7 bases, with 25 bases left between them. The germline V gene encodes CDR1 SGHRS and CDR2 YFSETQ. The CDR3 runs to 16 residues. The CDR3 protein is CASSEWGATGTGEQYF. For the CDR3, the DNA is TGCGCCAGCAGTGAATGGGGGGCGACCGGGACTGGAGAGCAGTACTTC.

Regarding this clonotype: Found in a library prepared for alpha chains, this beta chain is an off-target read, and its abundance has little meaning. The chain carries TRBV4-2 and TRBJ1-2; no clear D. Germline CDR1 and CDR2: LGHNA and YNFKEQ. Trimming left V 0 bases short and J 0 bases short, with 11 bases between. The CDR3 loop spans 16 amino acids. The chain's CDR3 is CASSQERVGTNYGYTF. CDR3 bases: TGTGCCAGCAGCCAAGAAAGAGTGGGGACTAACTATGGCTACACCTTC.

Details on this clonotype: Since it is a stray read in a library aimed at alpha chains, this beta chain has a size that is not meaningful. The chain couples TRBV12-3 or TRBV12-4 to TRBJ1-3; the D gene is possibly TRBD1 (6 bases). The CDR3 is made up of 14 amino acids. Trimming cost V 3 bases and J 2 bases, with 8 bases left between them. CDR3 loop: CASSFAGAGNTIYF. CDR3 DNA sequence: TGTGCCAGCAGTTTCGCAGGGGCTGGAAACACCATATATTTT.